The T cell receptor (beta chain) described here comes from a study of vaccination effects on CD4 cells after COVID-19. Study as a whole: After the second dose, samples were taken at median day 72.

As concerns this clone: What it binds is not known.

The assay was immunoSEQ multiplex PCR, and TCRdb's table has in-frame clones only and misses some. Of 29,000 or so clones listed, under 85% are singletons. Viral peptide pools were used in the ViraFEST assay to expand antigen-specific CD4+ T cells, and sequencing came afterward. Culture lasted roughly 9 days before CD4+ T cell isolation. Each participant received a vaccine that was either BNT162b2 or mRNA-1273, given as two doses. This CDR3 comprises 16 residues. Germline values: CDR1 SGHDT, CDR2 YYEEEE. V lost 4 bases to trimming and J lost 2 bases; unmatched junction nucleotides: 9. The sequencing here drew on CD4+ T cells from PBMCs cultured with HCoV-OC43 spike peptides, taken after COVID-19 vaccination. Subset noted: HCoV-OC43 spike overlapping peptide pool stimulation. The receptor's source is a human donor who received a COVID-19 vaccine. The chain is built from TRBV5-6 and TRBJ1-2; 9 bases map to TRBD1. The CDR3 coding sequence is TGTGCCAGCAGCCTTGGCGGGACAGGGTACAACTATGGCTACACCTTC. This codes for CASSLGGTGYNYGYTF.